The 30 T cell receptor beta chains reported below all come from one sample, sequenced in a study of cytomegalovirus exposure and HLA in healthy donors. In the PCR, 60 Vbeta and 13 Jbeta primers were used. The table came from immunoSEQ multiplex PCR; TCRdb's copy has only in-frame clones and leaves some out. The sample includes approximately 220,000 clones, 70% to 80% of them seen just once. Source material: PBMCs. The receptors were gathered from a young woman in good health and CMV-seronegative.

This chain connects TRBV7-9 to TRBJ1-2; D is perhaps TRBD1 (5 bases). This CDR3 region has 14 residues. The V end lost 6 bases, the J end lost 4 bases, and 15 bases lay between the germline ends. The germline gives CDR1 SEHNR, CDR2 FQNEAQ (reference sequence). As DNA, the CDR3 is TGTGCCAGCAGTTTGGGGGGGTTGAGCTATGGCTACACCTTC. Encoded protein: CASSLGGLSYGYTF.

This sequence joins TRBV6-5 and TRBJ2-3; a weak D match, TRBD2 (5 bases). Germline CDR1 reads MNHEY; CDR2 reads SVGAGI. The CDR3 loop spans 14 amino acids. Trimming removed 0 bases from V and 8 bases from J, with 12 bases in between. The CDR3 region is CASSYSPIAGTQYF. CDR3 nucleotide sequence: TGTGCCAGCAGTTACTCCCCTATCGCGGGTACGCAGTATTTT.

The genes are TRBV2 and TRBJ1-2, with 8 bases that match TRBD1. CDR3 length: 17 residues. The germline CDR1 and CDR2 sequences are SNHLY and FYNNEI. Trimming cost V 0 bases and J 4 bases; bases outside gene matches: 10. The CDR3 DNA is TGTGCCAGCAGTGAAGCGGTCGGACAGGGAGGGCCCTATGGCTACACCTTC. Residues: CASSEAVGQGGPYGYTF.

This chain joins TRBV6-5 and TRBJ2-5; tentatively, D is TRBD1 (5 bases). The ends were cut back, 4 bases at V and 5 bases at J, with 14 bases in the middle. This CDR3 comprises 14 residues. In germline, CDR1 is MNHEY, CDR2 SVGAGI. The CDR3 loop reads CASSSHSGRETQYF. In nucleotides, the CDR3 is TGTGCCAGCAGTTCTCATTCAGGGCGGGAGACCCAGTACTTC.

This clone has more than one count but fewer than ten. The rearrangement uses TRBV6-6 and TRBJ1-2; the D is unclear. Germline CDR1 and CDR2: MNHNY and SVGAGI (reference sequence). The length of the CDR3 is 13 residues. Trimming stripped 2 bases from V and 6 bases from J, with 10 bases between. CDR3 coding DNA: TGTGCCAGCAGTTACCGGTCAGGCCATGGCTACACCTTC. Amino acids: CASSYRSGHGYTF.

The DNA for the CDR3 is TGTGCCAGCAGCTTACTTTCGACAGAGTTCAACTGGGGCTACACCTTC. This sequence encodes CASSLLSTEFNWGYTF. The chain carries TRBV5-6 and TRBJ1-2; tentatively, D is TRBD1 (5 bases). Between the trimmed V and J ends, which lost 2 bases and 8 bases, there was a span of 22 bases. Germline V CDR1 and CDR2: SGHDT, YYEEEE. The length of the CDR3 is 16 residues.

To note about this clone: At one of its ends the junction is not consistent with the germline gene, which may arise from a read error. J is TRBJ1-2 and V is TRBV7-9; 8 nucleotides line up with TRBD1. The CDR3 contains 17 residues. In germline, CDR1 is SEHNR, CDR2 FQNEAQ (reference sequence). CDR3 DNA sequence: TGTTCCAGCAGCCCAGCAGGGGGCTCGGCCACGTTCGTAGGCTACACCTTC. Translated: CSSSPAGGSATFVGYTF.

This chain connects TRBV11-3 to TRBJ2-5; TRBD1 agrees at 7 bases. There are 14 residues in the CDR3. Unmatched junction bases numbered 5, after V lost 5 bases and J lost 2 bases. The V gene's germline CDR1 is SGHNT and CDR2 YENEEA. The CDR3 sequence is CASSPGQLQETQYF. CDR3 nucleotides: TGTGCCAGCAGCCCGGGACAGCTTCAAGAGACCCAGTACTTC.

V gene TRBV5-1 combines with J gene TRBJ1-3; D gene ambiguous. Germline values: CDR1 SGHRS, CDR2 YFSETQ. Trimming stripped 0 bases from V and 0 bases from J, with 16 bases between. This CDR3 spans 18 amino acids. In DNA, the CDR3 is TGCGCCAGCAGCTTGGATTTCGGCAGGTTGAACTCTGGAAACACCATATATTTT. Translated, it gives CASSLDFGRLNSGNTIYF.

The rearrangement links TRBV11-2 to TRBJ1-4; 9 bases line up with TRBD1. The germline V gene has CDR1 SGHAT and CDR2 FQNNGV. The trim removed 5 bases at V and 5 bases at J, leaving 9 bases unmatched. The CDR3 is 16 residues long. CDR3 DNA: TGTGCCAGCAGCCCAGCATGGACAGGGGCCAATGAAAAACTGTTTTTT. Translated, it gives CASSPAWTGANEKLFF.

The chain employs TRBV5-4 and TRBJ1-4; weak D call: TRBD1 (6 bases). This CDR3 has 11 residues. CDR1 and CDR2 from the germline V gene are SGHNT and YYREEE (reference sequence). The germline V and J ends were trimmed by 2 bases and 12 bases, with 8 bases remaining between them. The CDR3 protein is CASSFSGELFF. The CDR3 DNA sequence: TGTGCCAGCAGCTTTTCAGGGGAACTGTTTTTT. The whole variable domain, remainder taken from reference TRBV5-4 and TRBJ1-4, is ETGVTQSPTHLIKTRGQQVTLRCSSQSGHNTVSWYQQALGQGPQFIFQYYREEENGRGNFPPRFSGLQFPNYSSELNVNALELDDSALYLCASSFSGELFFGSGTQLSVL.

This clone was detected only a few times. The rearrangement links TRBV5-6 to TRBJ1-5; maybe TRBD1 (5 bases). Germline V CDR1 and CDR2: SGHDT, YYEEEE. Trimming removed 0 bases at V and 7 bases at J, with 14 bases between. The CDR3 length is 15 residues. CDR3 loop: CASSLEGREGQPQHF. The CDR3 nucleotides are TGTGCCAGCAGCTTGGAGGGGAGGGAGGGCCAGCCCCAGCATTTT.

The chain uses TRBV7-9 and TRBJ1-3, with TRBD1 as a possible D gene (6 bases). The V end was cut by 0 bases, the J end by 6 bases, with 12 bases between. Per germline, CDR1 SEHNR and CDR2 FQNEAQ (reference sequence). This CDR3 comprises 15 residues. The CDR3, as DNA: TGTGCCAGCAGCTTAGCGGGAGGGGGTGAAAACACCATATATTTT. This codes for CASSLAGGGENTIYF.

This chain joins TRBV6-5 and TRBJ2-3; no definite D call. With 4 bases removed from V and 4 bases from J, the gap between germline ends came to 12 bases. The CDR3 contains 14 residues. Germline loops: CDR1 MNHEY, CDR2 SVGAGI. CDR3 in amino acids: CASSSYPFPDTQYF. The CDR3 nucleotides read TGTGCCAGCAGTTCCTATCCTTTCCCAGATACGCAGTATTTT.

The genes are TRBV5-1 and TRBJ2-5; D is unclear. V lost 1 base, J lost 3 bases, and 10 bases lay in between. Germline V gives CDR1 SGHRS, CDR2 YFSETQ. The CDR3 has 14 residues. CDR3 loop: CASSLYGSEETQYF. The DNA for the CDR3 is TGCGCCAGCAGCTTGTACGGGTCCGAAGAGACCCAGTACTTC.

V and J are TRBV29-1 and TRBJ2-3, with D perhaps matching TRBD2 (5 bases). Germline assignment: CDR1 SQVTM and CDR2 ANQGSEA. V dropped 4 bases and J dropped 5 bases, with 13 bases sitting between them. This CDR3 contains 13 residues. The CDR3 DNA reads as TGCAGCGTTGCGAGGGAAGGAGGAGATACGCAGTATTTT. Translated, it gives CSVAREGGDTQYF.

This clone came up a few times. This rearrangement joins TRBV7-8 to TRBJ1-6; possibly TRBD1 for D (5 bases). The V gene lost 4 bases and the J gene lost 9 bases, with 19 bases spanning the gap. This CDR3 region has 16 residues. The germline V gene encodes CDR1 SGHVS and CDR2 FQNEAQ. The CDR3 loop is CASSSHPQGRGSPLHF. Here the CDR3 DNA reads TGTGCCAGCAGCTCCCACCCCCAGGGCAGAGGTTCACCCCTCCACTTT.

In its sample, this clone was seen once. The chain couples TRBV29-1 to TRBJ2-4, with D perhaps TRBD2 (5 bases). The CDR3 loop spans 11 amino acids. V was pared by 5 bases and J by 7 bases, with 9 bases between. Per the germline V gene, CDR1 is SQVTM and CDR2 is ANQGSEA. CDR3 bases: TGCAGCGTTTATCCGGGGAACATTCAGTACTTC. Protein sequence: CSVYPGNIQYF.

This chain links TRBV28 with TRBJ2-7, with 11 bases identical to TRBD1. CDR3 size: 15 residues. The V gene end was trimmed by 6 bases and the J gene end by 6 bases; junction bases not matched to a gene: 10. Germline CDR1 is MDHEN and CDR2 is SYDVKM. The CDR3 region is CASSTGTGGRGEQYF. The CDR3 coding sequence is TGTGCCAGCAGCACAGGGACAGGGGGAAGGGGCGAGCAGTACTTC.

The V and J genes are TRBV7-3 and TRBJ1-5; TRBD1 matches 7 bases. Looked up from germline, CDR1 is SGHTA and CDR2 is FQGTGA. This CDR3 region has 16 residues. V gave up 2 bases and J gave up 0 bases; unmatched junction bases: 4. The CDR3 sequence: CASSLPGTVSNQPQHF. As DNA, the CDR3 is TGTGCCAGCAGCTTACCTGGGACAGTTAGCAATCAGCCCCAGCATTTT. Full variable domain (remainder filled in from reference TRBV7-3 and TRBJ1-5): GAGVSQTPSNKVTEKGKYVELRCDPISGHTALYWYRQSLGQGPEFLIYFQGTGAADDSGLPNDRFFAVRPEGSVSTLKIQRTERGDSAVYLCASSLPGTVSNQPQHFGDGTRLSIL.

The chain joins TRBV12-1 to TRBJ1-1. TRBV12-1 is given as a pseudogene. The CDR3 runs to 13 residues. The CDR3 region is CASSHFGNTEVFF. The CDR3 DNA follows: TGTGCCAGCAGCCACTTCGGGAACACTGAAGTTTTCTTT.

This clone has just a few counts. With a much larger clone just one base away, this may be a read error. The identical CDR3 is also encoded by other nucleotide sequences in the sample. The chain has TRBV15 and TRBJ1-4; 11 nucleotides agree with TRBD1. The germline gives CDR1 LNHNV, CDR2 YYDKDF (reference sequence). With 9 bases clipped from V and 15 bases from J, the junction kept 27 bases outside the gene matches. CDR3 length: 18 amino acids. The CDR3 sequence: CATRTGDRGATGSVGMFF. CDR3 sequence (DNA): TGTGCCACAAGGACTGGGGACAGGGGGGCGACGGGATCGGTGGGGATGTTTTTT.

This chain uses TRBV5-5 with TRBJ2-7, with 11 bases fitting TRBD2. The trim removed 0 bases at V and 7 bases at J, leaving 6 bases unmatched. The CDR3 has 15 amino acids. From germline, CDR1 is SGHKS and CDR2 YYEKEE (reference sequence). DNA of the CDR3: TGTGCCAGCAGCTTGGTACTAGCGGGAGCCGGGGAGCAGTACTTC. Its translation is CASSLVLAGAGEQYF.

This clone was counted a few times. The V call is TRBV5-1, the J call TRBJ2-7, with TRBD2 matching 7 bases. V gave up 4 bases and J gave up 6 bases; unmatched junction bases: 4. The CDR3 runs 12 residues. Germline values: CDR1 SGHRS, CDR2 YFSETQ. Written as DNA, the CDR3 is TGCGCCAGCAGCGGGGGGGGACGCGAGCAGTACTTC. This sequence encodes CASSGGGREQYF.

This chain connects TRBV6-6 to TRBJ2-7; the match to TRBD2 covers 7 bases. Germline-derived CDR1 and CDR2 are MNHNY and SVGAGI (reference sequence). The length of the CDR3 is 15 residues. V dropped 7 bases and J dropped 2; count of bases not matched to a gene: 11. CDR3 in amino acids: CASIGEREGTYEQYF. The CDR3 nucleotides are TGTGCCAGCATCGGTGAGCGGGAAGGAACCTACGAGCAGTACTTC.

This CDR3 reads CAISEGPPLTNEQFF. The CDR3, as DNA: TGTGCCATCAGCGAGGGGCCTCCCCTCACGAATGAGCAGTTCTTC. The V call is TRBV10-3, the J call TRBJ2-1; D tentatively reads TRBD1 or TRBD2 (5 bases each). The germline V gene encodes CDR1 ENHRY and CDR2 SYGVKD. Trimming took off 6 bases at V and 7 bases at J, with 19 bases between the two ends. The CDR3 extends over 15 amino acids.

This sequence joins TRBV7-9 and TRBJ2-3; 9 positions agree with TRBD2. The germline CDR1 and CDR2 sequences are SEHNR and FQNEAQ (reference sequence). The CDR3 is made up of 16 amino acids. Trimming removed 5 bases from V and 1 base from J; junction bases left unmatched: 7. The DNA of the CDR3 is TGTGCCAGCAGCGACTCTAGCGGGACAGGCACAGATACGCAGTATTTT. This encodes CASSDSSGTGTDTQYF.

This chain joins TRBV18 and TRBJ1-2; 8 bases are shared with TRBD1. This CDR3 is 14 amino acids long. J lost 5 bases, V lost 3 bases, and 5 bases had no gene match. The germline gives CDR1 KGHSH, CDR2 LQKENI. DNA of the CDR3: TGTGCCAGCTCACCTAGCGGACAGGGATATGGCTACACCTTC. Its protein product is CASSPSGQGYGYTF.

Worth noting for this clone: Other DNA variants within this sample encode the same CDR3. The CDR3 here is CASSLDRVNTGELFF. CDR3 DNA: TGCGCCAGCAGCTTGGACAGGGTGAACACCGGGGAGCTGTTTTTT. This chain connects TRBV5-1 to TRBJ2-2, with D possibly TRBD1 on 6 matching bases. The CDR3 spans 15 residues. From germline, CDR1 is SGHRS and CDR2 YFSETQ. With 0 bases removed from V and 1 base from J, the gap between germline ends came to 7 bases.

The chain joins TRBV11-1 to TRBJ1-3; no firm D call. V was trimmed by 6 bases and J by 0 bases, leaving 9 bases between them. This CDR3 comprises 14 residues. Germline V gives CDR1 SGHAT, CDR2 FQDESV (reference sequence). The CDR3 DNA follows: TGTGCCAGCAGAGCTTCCTTCTCTGGAAACACCATATATTTT. Amino acids: CASRASFSGNTIYF.